The 23 T cell receptor beta chains listed next were all sequenced from one sample in a study of T cell responses to AZD1222 COVID-19 vaccine. Repertoires were generated with immunoSEQ multiplex PCR, while TCRdb's copy carries only in-frame clones and drops some. Altogether more than 150,000 clones are present, 90% to 95% being singletons, with the ten largest covering roughly 1.7%. The sequencing here drew on peripheral blood, taken 28 days after the second AZD1222 dose. The receptor set was obtained from an adult who received the AZD1222 COVID-19 vaccine.

This rearrangement joins TRBV28 to TRBJ1-5; 7 nucleotides align to TRBD1. The V segment lost 6 bases and the J segment 0 bases; nucleotides outside the gene matches: 5. Germline CDR1 MDHEN, CDR2 SYDVKM. The CDR3 sequence is 15 residues long. The CDR3 DNA follows: TGTGCCAGCAGCCCACAGGGGATTAGCAATCAGCCCCAGCATTTT. Translating it yields CASSPQGISNQPQHF.

The chain carries TRBV30 and TRBJ1-1; a weak D match, TRBD1 (6 bases). The CDR3 runs to 14 residues. With 4 bases removed from V and 4 bases from J, the gap between germline ends came to 16 bases. Germline CDR1 and CDR2: GTSNPN and SVGIG (reference sequence). Here the CDR3 reads CAWTGGRGGTEAFF. DNA for the CDR3: TGTGCCTGGACGGGGGGGCGCGGGGGCACTGAAGCTTTCTTT.

The chain employs TRBV5-4 and TRBJ1-5, with TRBD1 matching over 7 bases. V lost 4 bases and J lost 5; bases outside the gene matches: 6. This CDR3 comprises 14 residues. Germline V gene sequence: CDR1 SGHNT, CDR2 YYREEE (reference sequence). The CDR3 loop reads CASSVTGRDQPQHF. For the CDR3, the DNA is TGTGCCAGCAGCGTGACAGGGAGGGATCAGCCCCAGCATTTT.

The chain uses TRBV15 and TRBJ1-5, with a weak D call TRBD1 (6 bases). The germline V and J ends were trimmed by 5 bases and 0 bases, with 14 bases remaining between them. Germline lookup yields CDR1 LNHNV and CDR2 YYDKDF (reference sequence). The CDR3 consists of 16 residues. The CDR3 bases are TGTGCCACCAGCGACCAGACAGGTCTTAGCAATCAGCCCCAGCATTTT. The encoded protein is CATSDQTGLSNQPQHF. The entire variable domain, with the rest obtained from reference TRBV15 and TRBJ1-5, is as follows: DAMVIQNPRYQVTQFGKPVTLSCSQTLNHNVMYWYQQKSSQAPKLLFHYYDKDFNNEADTPDNFQSRRPNTSFCFLDIRSPGLGDTAMYLCATSDQTGLSNQPQHFGDGTRLSIL.

This chain uses TRBV6-5 with TRBJ1-6; D not resolved. V was trimmed by 3 bases and J by 7 bases, leaving 10 bases between them. This CDR3 region has 14 residues. Germline-derived CDR1 and CDR2 are MNHEY and SVGAGI. CDR3 sequence (DNA): TGTGCCAGCAGTTATAAAGGGTGGAATTCACCCCTCCACTTT. Its protein is CASSYKGWNSPLHF.

The rearrangement uses TRBV19 and TRBJ1-5; no reliable D call. Trimming left V 7 bases short and J 0 bases short, with 4 bases between. The germline V gene has CDR1 LNHDA and CDR2 SQIVND (reference sequence). The CDR3 consists of 12 residues. The CDR3 DNA follows: TGTGCCAGTAAATATAGCAATCAGCCCCAGCATTTT. As protein: CASKYSNQPQHF.

J is TRBJ2-7 and V is TRBV6-2 or TRBV6-3, with 11 bases that match TRBD1. The CDR3 is made up of 15 amino acids. Germline V lookup: CDR1 MNHEY, CDR2 SVGEGT. Germline trimming cut 6 bases from V and 3 bases from J; bases unmatched to any gene: 7. CDR3 DNA sequence: TGTGCCAGCAGCTTCCACGGGACAGGGGGCTACGAGCAGTACTTC. Its protein is CASSFHGTGGYEQYF.

The gene calls are TRBV18 and TRBJ1-2, with D possibly TRBD1 on 5 matching bases. This CDR3 is built from 13 residues. The V end lost 5 bases, the J end lost 8 bases, and 15 bases lay between the germline ends. Germline loops: CDR1 KGHSH, CDR2 LQKENI. The CDR3 DNA is TGTGCCAGCTCATTACAGGCTCCTGGCGGCTACACCTTC. This sequence encodes CASSLQAPGGYTF.

The chain joins TRBV27 to TRBJ1-2; 9 nucleotides align to TRBD1. The CDR3 covers 13 residues. The V gene end was trimmed by 5 bases and the J gene end by 8 bases; junction bases not matched to a gene: 6. Germline V gene sequence: CDR1 MNHEY, CDR2 SMNVEV (reference sequence). CDR3 sequence reads: CASSVRQGVGYTF. CDR3 bases: TGTGCCAGCAGTGTCCGACAGGGGGTGGGCTACACCTTC.

This chain links TRBV6-1 with TRBJ1-1; unclear D gene. Trimming took 1 base from V and 8 from J, leaving 5 bases between them. The CDR3 totals 11 residues. The V gene's germline CDR1 is MNHNS and CDR2 SASEGT. The CDR3 spells CASSEVQEAFF. The CDR3 coding sequence is TGTGCCAGCAGTGAAGTACAGGAAGCTTTCTTT.

J is TRBJ2-2 and V is TRBV6-5; the D is unclear. Germline V CDR1 and CDR2: MNHEY, SVGAGI. The CDR3 spans 14 residues. The V end was cut by 0 bases, the J end by 4 bases, with 6 bases between. In DNA, the CDR3 is TGTGCCAGCAGTTACTCCCCGGGCACCGGGGAGCTGTTTTTT. It specifies CASSYSPGTGELFF.

The chain carries TRBV11-3 and TRBJ2-3; 9 bases are shared with TRBD1. The CDR3 has 14 amino acids. Germline V lookup: CDR1 SGHNT, CDR2 YENEEA. V lost 5 bases to trimming and J lost 1 base; unmatched junction nucleotides: 1. CDR3 nucleotide sequence: TGTGCCAGCAGCAGGACAGGGGGCACAGATACGCAGTATTTT. Amino acids: CASSRTGGTDTQYF. Full variable domain (outside the CDR3, taken from reference TRBV11-3 and TRBJ2-3): EAGVVQSPRYKIIEKKQPVAFWCNPISGHNTLYWYLQNLGQGPELLIRYENEEAVDDSQLPKDRFSAERLKGVDSTLKIQPAELGDSAVYLCASSRTGGTDTQYFGPGTRLTVL.

The table lists this clone with a count of one. This chain joins TRBV15 and TRBJ2-3, with 7 bases that match TRBD2. The CDR3 loop spans 15 amino acids. The junction had 9 bases not matched to a gene; V was cut back by 9 bases and J by 0 bases. Per germline, CDR1 LNHNV and CDR2 YYDKDF (reference sequence). The CDR3 loop is CATGASAGSTDTQYF. In DNA, the CDR3 is TGTGCCACAGGGGCCTCAGCGGGGAGCACAGATACGCAGTATTTT.

CDR3 residues: CASRQTRYQETQYF. CDR3 DNA: TGTGCCAGCAGACAAACACGCTACCAAGAGACCCAGTACTTC. The J gene is TRBJ2-5, the V gene TRBV7-2, with D unresolved. There are 14 residues in the CDR3. Deletions cut 6 bases from V and 0 bases from J, with 11 bases between. From germline, CDR1 is SGHTA and CDR2 FQGNSA.

The chain combines TRBV7-9 with TRBJ1-3; D call uncertain. In germline, CDR1 is SEHNR, CDR2 FQNEAQ (reference sequence). The CDR3 runs 11 residues. V lost 2 bases to trimming and J lost 8 bases, with 4 bases between them. The CDR3 coding sequence is TGTGCCAGCAGCTTACTAGACACCATATATTTT. The encoded protein is CASSLLDTIYF.

This rearrangement joins TRBV6-6 to TRBJ1-5; 8 positions match TRBD1. Germline-derived CDR1 and CDR2 are MNHNY and SVGAGI (reference sequence). CDR3 length: 16 residues. V was clipped by 0 bases and J by 14 bases; unmatched bases: 15. CDR3 protein: CASSYSLAGGFSIKHF. In DNA, the CDR3 is TGTGCCAGCAGTTACTCGTTGGCAGGGGGCTTTTCCATCAAGCATTTT.

The V and J genes are TRBV5-4 and TRBJ2-1, with D possibly called TRBD1 or TRBD2 (6 bases each). The CDR3 runs 13 residues. The germline V gene encodes CDR1 SGHNT and CDR2 YYREEE (reference sequence). V lost 5 bases to trimming and J lost 10 bases, with 16 bases between them. CDR3 bases: TGTGCCAGCAGTATACAAATGGGGGGCGAGCAGTTCTTC. Its protein is CASSIQMGGEQFF.

The chain joins TRBV28 to TRBJ2-1; TRBD1 aligns across 8 bases. Germline CDR1 is MDHEN and CDR2 is SYDVKM. The J segment lost 2 bases and the V segment lost 10 bases, leaving 13 bases of the junction unmatched. The CDR3 totals 16 residues. The CDR3: CATRGLSREAYNEQFF. The CDR3 DNA sequence: TGTGCCACCAGGGGGCTTAGCAGGGAGGCCTACAATGAGCAGTTCTTC.

This clone showed up just once. The V and J genes are TRBV1 and TRBJ1-2. TRBV1 is classified as a pseudogene. The CDR3 has 17 residues. In DNA form, the CDR3 reads TGCACCAGCAGCCAACCCCGGGACCGGGAGGCTGACTATGGCTACACCTTC. Translated: CTSSQPRDREADYGYTF.

The chain combines TRBV3-1 (or the pseudogene TRBV3-2) with TRBJ1-2; 9 bases match TRBD1. Germline V CDR1 and CDR2: LGHDT, YNNKEL (reference sequence). The length of the CDR3 is 18 residues. Trimming at V came to 4 bases and at J to 4 bases, leaving 16 bases not matched to a gene. CDR3 amino acids: CASSPIGGQGPLRYGYTF. In nucleotides, the CDR3 is TGTGCCAGCAGCCCTATTGGGGGACAGGGACCTTTACGCTATGGCTACACCTTC.

The genes are TRBV6-6 and TRBJ2-5; 9 bases align to TRBD1. Germline CDR1 MNHNY, CDR2 SVGAGI (reference sequence). V trimming: 5 bases; J trimming: 0 bases; junction bases outside the gene matches: 4. The CDR3 has 15 amino acids. The CDR3 DNA follows: TGTGCCAGCAGTCCCGGGACAGGGTACCAAGAGACCCAGTACTTC. Translated, it gives CASSPGTGYQETQYF.

The chain links TRBV11-2 to TRBJ2-4, with D uncertain. The germline V and J ends were trimmed by 1 base and 4 bases, with 14 bases remaining between them. The CDR3 spans 16 residues. Germline V gives CDR1 SGHAT, CDR2 FQNNGV. This CDR3 is CASSLVAGLLKNIQYF. As DNA, the CDR3 is TGTGCCAGCAGCTTAGTTGCTGGTTTGCTGAAAAACATTCAGTACTTC.

The rearrangement links TRBV5-6 to TRBJ2-4; TRBD1 might be the D (6 bases). The ends were cut back, 4 bases at V and 2 bases at J, with 22 bases in the middle. The CDR3 totals 18 residues. Germline CDR1 reads SGHDT; CDR2 reads YYEEEE. CDR3 in DNA: TGTGCCAGCAGCCGAGGGGGACAAGGCGGCCTCACCAAAAACATTCAGTACTTC. It translates to CASSRGGQGGLTKNIQYF.